Below are 24 T cell receptor beta chains sequenced from a single sample in a study of Graves' ophthalmopathy and Graves' hyperthyroidism. RNA served as the template for amplifying TCR beta CDR3 regions. First-round RT-PCR employed HTBI primers, with a second-round multiplex PCR after it. TCRdb ran MiXCR on the multiplex PCR reads and lists one entry per CDR3 protein. The table shows around 400,000 distinct CDR3 sequences, with around 20% occurring only once. The sample consisted of peripheral blood. The receptors shown here come from a woman aged 18-30 years with stable Graves' hyperthyroidism.

This chain connects TRBV2 to TRBJ2-7; unclear D gene. CDR1 and CDR2 (germline): SNHLY, FYNNEI. CDR3 length: 10 residues. V was pared by 10 bases and J by 6 bases, with 10 bases between. CDR3: CATNLGEQYF. The CDR3 region has the DNA TGTGCCACTAATTTGGGCGAGCAGTACTTC. The full variable domain, its missing parts supplied by reference TRBV2 and TRBJ2-7, is EPEVTQTPSHQVTQMGQEVILRCVPISNHLYFYWYRQILGQKVEFLVSFYNNEISEKSEIFDDQFSVERPDGSNFTLKIRSTKLEDSAMYFCATNLGEQYFGPGTRLTVT.

This clonotype was recorded many times. The chain joins TRBV7-2 to TRBJ2-7; perhaps TRBD2 as D (5 bases). Germline lookup yields CDR1 SGHTA and CDR2 FQGNSA. The CDR3 contains 14 residues. V was shortened by 2 bases and J by 2 bases, with 10 bases between the two germline ends. In nucleotides, the CDR3 is TGTGCCAGCAGCTTATACGGAGGTCCCTACGAGCAGTACTTC. It specifies CASSLYGGPYEQYF.

The chain employs TRBV30 and TRBJ1-1; D not resolved. V lost 0 bases and J 6 bases, leaving 14 bases between the germline ends. The germline gives CDR1 GTSNPN, CDR2 SVGIG (reference sequence). The CDR3 runs to 14 residues. CDR3 loop: CAWSVGGLASEAFF. For the CDR3, the DNA is TGTGCCTGGAGTGTGGGTGGCCTGGCCTCTGAAGCTTTCTTT.

The chain couples TRBV12-3 or TRBV12-4 to TRBJ2-7, with TRBD1 matching 8 bases. CDR3 length: 16 residues. The trim removed 6 bases at V and 3 bases at J, leaving 13 bases unmatched. CDR3 in DNA: TGTGCCAGCAGCCAAGGAAACAGGGGGTCGTTCTACGAGCAGTACTTC. It codes for CASSQGNRGSFYEQYF.

V and J are TRBV6-2 or TRBV6-3 and TRBJ2-7; a weak D match, TRBD1 (6 bases). Trimming took 6 bases from V and 3 from J, leaving 12 bases between them. The CDR3 sequence is 13 residues long. Germline V gene lookup returns CDR1 MNHEY and CDR2 SVGEGT. The CDR3 DNA is TGTGCCAGCAGAGAGACAGGAGGCTACGAGCAGTACTTC. Amino acids: CASRETGGYEQYF.

This clonotype was counted ten times or more. This rearrangement joins TRBV6-2 or TRBV6-3 to TRBJ1-5, with a weak D call TRBD1 (5 bases). Trimming removed 4 bases from V and 0 bases from J, with 13 bases in between. This CDR3 has 16 residues. From germline, CDR1 is MNHEY and CDR2 SVGEGT. The CDR3 loop is CASSSSQGLSNQPQHF. DNA for the CDR3: TGTGCCAGCAGTTCTTCCCAGGGACTTAGCAATCAGCCCCAGCATTTT.

The chain recombines TRBV12-3 or TRBV12-4 with TRBJ1-1; 7 bases map to TRBD1. This CDR3 is built from 14 residues. Losses at the gene ends were 6 bases for V and 5 bases for J; bases not matched to a gene: 9. CDR3 loop: CASRSNRGSTEAFF. CDR3 bases: TGTGCCAGCAGATCAAACAGGGGAAGTACTGAAGCTTTCTTT.

CDR3 DNA sequence: TGTGCCACCAGCAGTGAGGGGGGTACTAATCAGCCCCAGCATTTT. Translation: CATSSEGGTNQPQHF. The gene calls are TRBV15 and TRBJ1-5, with a weak D call TRBD1 (6 bases). Per the germline V gene, CDR1 is LNHNV and CDR2 is YYDKDF (reference sequence). CDR3 length: 15 residues. V was trimmed by 3 bases and J by 4 bases, leaving 13 bases between them.

Notes on this clonotype: No DNA is shown, since the ends of the CDR3 on it are uncertain; the CDR3 is the one TCRdb lists. This chain's CDR3 is CASSLEVGFGMGSWTESFF. The chain is built from TRBV11-1 and TRBJ1-1. The germline gives CDR1 SGHAT, CDR2 FQDESV (reference sequence). The CDR3 region is 19 residues in length, termini included.

The chain is built from TRBV18 and TRBJ2-5; no clear D. CDR1 and CDR2 (germline): KGHSH, LQKENI. CDR3 length equals 13 residues. V dropped 1 base and J dropped 2 bases, with 5 bases sitting between them. This CDR3 is CASSPLEQETQYF. CDR3 coding DNA: TGTGCCAGCTCACCACTAGAGCAAGAGACCCAGTACTTC.

The chain joins TRBV12-3 or TRBV12-4 to TRBJ1-2, with TRBD1 matching 9 bases. V lost 8 bases, J lost 7 bases, and 14 bases stayed unmatched. The CDR3 contains 15 residues. The CDR3 region is CASFGGQGPSGGYTF. CDR3 nucleotide sequence: TGTGCCAGCTTTGGAGGACAGGGGCCCTCGGGTGGCTACACCTTC.

In the case of this clonotype: A junction end diverges from the germline sequence, so it may reflect a read error. CDR3 DNA: TGTGCCAGCAGCACGGTGACAGGGATGAGCAGCAATCAGCCCCAGCGTTTT. Its protein is CASSTVTGMSSNQPQRF. The chain couples TRBV12-3 or TRBV12-4 to TRBJ1-5; the match to TRBD1 covers 7 bases. CDR3 length: 17 residues.

This clonotype was recorded at least ten times. J is TRBJ1-2 and V is TRBV28, with D perhaps matching TRBD1 (6 bases). V was clipped by 4 bases and J by 8 bases, with 11 bases between them. The length of the CDR3 is 12 residues. CDR1 and CDR2 from the germline V gene are MDHEN and SYDVKM. The CDR3 here is CASSSGTTGYTF. CDR3 DNA: TGTGCCAGCAGTTCCGGGACAACCGGCTACACCTTC.

This sequence joins TRBV15 and TRBJ2-5; TRBD2 is a possible D gene (5 bases). Between the trimmed V and J ends, which lost 0 bases and 5 bases, there was a span of 13 bases. Germline-derived CDR1 and CDR2 are LNHNV and YYDKDF (reference sequence). The CDR3 runs to 15 residues. CDR3 in amino acids: CATSRDRAAPETQYF. The CDR3 coding sequence is TGTGCCACCAGCAGAGATCGAGCGGCCCCGGAGACCCAGTACTTC.

This clonotype has at least ten counts. The rearrangement links TRBV30 to TRBJ1-2; maybe TRBD1 (6 bases). CDR3 length: 13 amino acids. The V end was cut by 1 base, the J end by 8 bases, with 14 bases between. Per the germline V gene, CDR1 is GTSNPN and CDR2 is SVGIG (reference sequence). CDR3 residues: CAWSAGGSRGYTF. The DNA for the CDR3 is TGTGCCTGGAGTGCGGGGGGCTCGAGGGGCTACACCTTC.

This clonotype was seen repeatedly, ten times or more. The CDR3 reads CASSFLAGGWYEQYF. Written as DNA, the CDR3 is TGTGCCAGCAGTTTCCTAGCGGGAGGGTGGTACGAGCAGTACTTC. The chain is built from TRBV12-3 or TRBV12-4 and TRBJ2-7, with 12 bases matching TRBD2. J gave up 4 bases and V 3 bases, and 4 bases lay outside the gene matches. This CDR3 spans 15 amino acids.

Only a few counts were recorded for this clonotype. Since a much larger clone is just one base distant, this may be a read error. The chain uses TRBV12-3 or TRBV12-4 and TRBJ1-2; tentatively, D is TRBD1 (5 bases). The CDR3 spans 15 residues. The CDR3 DNA reads as TGTGCCAGCAGCAACTACAGGACCTTGGGCTATGGCTACTCCTTC. It specifies CASSNYRTLGYGYSF.

This clonotype was counted at least ten times. V usage is TRBV15 and J usage is TRBJ2-7; the D gene is possibly TRBD1 (5 bases). The CDR3 extends over 13 amino acids. Germline V gene data show CDR1 as LNHNV and CDR2 as YYDKDF (reference sequence). V was trimmed by 8 bases and J by 3 bases, leaving 14 bases between them. CDR3 sequence (DNA): TGTGCCACCGCCGCCCCAGGGCGCTACGAGCAGTACTTC. The encoded protein is CATAAPGRYEQYF.

This clonotype was seen many times. J is TRBJ1-1 and V is TRBV28, with 7 bases lining up with TRBD1. CDR1 MDHEN and CDR2 SYDVKM come from the germline V gene. The CDR3 sequence is 16 residues long. V shed 6 bases and J 0 bases; nucleotides not matched to a gene: 10. As DNA, the CDR3 is TGTGCCAGCAGGGGGATACCAGGGGGGATGAACACTGAAGCTTTCTTT. Residues: CASRGIPGGMNTEAFF.

V is TRBV12-3 or TRBV12-4 and J is TRBJ2-2, with D perhaps TRBD1 (5 bases). This CDR3 is built from 15 residues. V lost 7 bases and J lost 4, with 16 bases in between. CDR3 sequence reads: CASTLDKWPTGELFF. In nucleotides, the CDR3 is TGTGCCAGCACCCTGGACAAATGGCCCACCGGGGAGCTGTTTTTT.

This clonotype was observed at least ten times. The rearrangement uses TRBV5-1 and TRBJ1-6; TRBD1 matches at 7 bases. The CDR3 sequence is 15 residues long. After removal of 3 bases from V and 8 bases from J, the junction contained 8 bases not matched to a gene. Germline V gene lookup returns CDR1 SGHRS and CDR2 YFSETQ. The DNA for the CDR3 is TGCGCCAGCAGCTGGACAGGTCCGGGAGATTCACCCCTCCACTTT. It encodes CASSWTGPGDSPLHF.

This clonotype was observed many times. J is TRBJ2-7 and V is TRBV20-1; 10 bases match TRBD2. CDR1 DFQATT and CDR2 SNEGSKA come from the germline V gene (reference sequence). Trimming cost V 1 base and J 4 bases; bases outside gene matches: 4. The CDR3 runs to 14 residues. In DNA, the CDR3 is TGCAGTGCTAGAGCAGCGGGAGGGAGGTACGAGCAGTACTTC. Translated: CSARAAGGRYEQYF.

This clonotype was picked up a small number of times. J is TRBJ1-1 and V is TRBV6-2 or TRBV6-3; D call uncertain. This CDR3 is built from 13 residues. The germline CDR1 and CDR2 sequences are MNHEY and SVGEGT. V lost 6 bases and J lost 4, with 12 bases in between. The CDR3 bases are TGTGCCAGCAGGACGCGGAGGATCACTGAAGCTTTCTTT. Its protein is CASRTRRITEAFF.

This clonotype was detected ten times or more. V gene TRBV12-3 or TRBV12-4 combines with J gene TRBJ2-2; 10 bases fit TRBD2. The CDR3 spans 17 residues. Trimming at V came to 3 bases and at J to 6 bases, leaving 10 bases not matched to a gene. This CDR3 reads CASSLSPGLAIAGELFF. The CDR3 DNA is TGTGCCAGCAGTTTGTCTCCGGGACTAGCGATTGCCGGGGAGCTGTTTTTT.